This is a list of T cell receptor beta chains from one sample in a study of CD8+ T cells in alopecia areata. Only in-frame clones appear in the TCRdb table, and some are missing; sequencing was by immunoSEQ multiplex PCR. The data show 98,000 or so clones, over 55% seen once. The specimen was NKG2D-low CD8+ T cells sorted from blood. All receptors come from a human donor with alopecia areata. Both conserved end residues are part of each CDR3. D genes are given only for firm matches. The size entry is marked missing in some rows and otherwise reads once, few, many or a size class.

V gene: TRBV6-1
clone size: .
D gene: .
J gene: TRBJ1-5
CDR3 protein: CASSTGSNQPQHF
CDR3 DNA: TGTGCCAGCAGTACAGGGAGCAATCAGCCCCAGCATTTT

V gene: TRBV30
clone size: .
D gene: .
J gene: TRBJ2-1
CDR3 protein: CAWSATENEQFF
CDR3 DNA: TGTGCCTGGAGTGCGACGGAGAATGAGCAGTTCTTC

V gene: TRBV19
clone size: few
D gene: .
J gene: TRBJ1-1
CDR3 protein: CASSWGNTEAFF
CDR3 DNA: TGTGCCAGTAGTTGGGGGAACACTGAAGCTTTCTTT

V gene: TRBV5-1
clone size: .
D gene: TRBD1
J gene: TRBJ2-3
CDR3 protein: CASREEGQWSDTQYF
CDR3 DNA: TGCGCCAGCAGAGAAGAGGGACAGTGGTCAGATACGCAGTATTTT

V gene: TRBV4-1
clone size: few
D gene: .
J gene: TRBJ2-7
CDR3 protein: CASSQDQGLKYEQYF
CDR3 DNA: TGCGCCAGCAGCCAAGATCAGGGGCTGAAATACGAGCAGTACTTC

V gene: TRBV2
clone size: .
D gene: TRBD1
J gene: TRBJ1-1
CDR3 protein: CASRDRGSTEAFF
CDR3 DNA: TGTGCCAGCAGGGACAGGGGGAGCACTGAAGCTTTCTTT

V gene: TRBV5-6
clone size: few
D gene: .
J gene: TRBJ1-2
CDR3 protein: CASSFGVGTPYGYTF
CDR3 DNA: TGTGCCAGCAGCTTCGGGGTCGGCACTCCCTATGGCTACACCTTC

V gene: TRBV7-9
clone size: few
D gene: .
J gene: TRBJ2-5
CDR3 protein: CASSSRVGETQYF
CDR3 DNA: TGTGCCAGCAGCTCCCGCGTGGGGGAGACCCAGTACTTC

V gene: TRBV7-2
clone size: few
D gene: .
J gene: TRBJ2-7
CDR3 protein: CASRLDGYEQYF
CDR3 DNA: TGTGCCAGCAGACTGGACGGGTACGAGCAGTACTTC

V gene: TRBV19
clone size: .
D gene: .
J gene: TRBJ1-4
CDR3 protein: CASTKWDGNNEKLFF
CDR3 DNA: TGTGCCAGCACCAAGTGGGACGGAAATAATGAAAAACTGTTTTTT

V gene: TRBV28
clone size: .
D gene: .
J gene: TRBJ2-3
CDR3 protein: CASGRQSYSSTDTQYF
CDR3 DNA: TGTGCCAGCGGAAGACAGTCGTATTCTAGCACAGATACGCAGTATTTT

V gene: TRBV5-6
clone size: .
D gene: .
J gene: TRBJ2-7
CDR3 protein: CASSLGSTGRHF
CDR3 DNA: TGTGCCAGCAGCTTGGGAAGCACGGGACGGCACTTC

V gene: TRBV6-1
clone size: .
D gene: .
J gene: TRBJ2-7
CDR3 protein: CASSEKLYF
CDR3 DNA: TGTGCCAGCAGTGAAAAACTGTACTTC

V gene: TRBV7-9
clone size: medium-sized
D gene: .
J gene: TRBJ2-1
CDR3 protein: CASSPGTNNEQFF
CDR3 DNA: TGTGCCAGCAGCCCCGGGACCAACAATGAGCAGTTCTTC

V gene: TRBV27
clone size: .
D gene: .
J gene: TRBJ2-1
CDR3 protein: CASDRVGGPSSYNEQFF
CDR3 DNA: TGTGCCAGCGATAGGGTTGGGGGGCCAAGCTCCTACAATGAGCAGTTCTTC

V gene: TRBV2
clone size: few
D gene: .
J gene: TRBJ2-1
CDR3 protein: CASSEGGDKTLGEQFF
CDR3 DNA: TGTGCCAGCAGTGAAGGCGGGGACAAAACGCTGGGTGAGCAGTTCTTC

V gene: TRBV29-1
clone size: .
D gene: TRBD1
J gene: TRBJ2-5
CDR3 protein: CSVEAGQGGETQYF
CDR3 DNA: TGCAGCGTGGAGGCGGGACAGGGAGGGGAGACCCAGTACTTC

V gene: TRBV9
clone size: medium-sized
D gene: .
J gene: TRBJ2-1
CDR3 protein: CASSDDSSYNEQFF
CDR3 DNA: TGTGCCAGCAGCGACGACTCCTCCTACAATGAGCAGTTCTTC

V gene: TRBV13
clone size: few
D gene: .
J gene: TRBJ1-1
CDR3 protein: CASSPPAGVGAFF
CDR3 DNA: TGTGCCAGCAGCCCGCCGGCAGGGGTAGGGGCTTTCTTT

V gene: TRBV13
clone size: few
D gene: TRBD2
J gene: TRBJ2-1
CDR3 protein: CASRGTSGYNEQFF
CDR3 DNA: TGTGCCAGCAGGGGGACTAGCGGCTACAATGAGCAGTTCTTC

V gene: TRBV27
clone size: .
D gene: .
J gene: TRBJ2-7
CDR3 protein: CASSFGGTYEQYF
CDR3 DNA: TGTGCCAGCAGTTTTGGCGGAACCTACGAGCAGTACTTC

V gene: TRBV5-1
clone size: few
D gene: .
J gene: TRBJ2-7
CDR3 protein: CASSDRDAFYEQYF
CDR3 DNA: TGCGCCAGCAGCGATCGGGACGCCTTCTACGAGCAGTACTTC

V gene: TRBV2
clone size: .
D gene: .
J gene: TRBJ2-5
CDR3 protein: CASRLMTGVYQETQYF
CDR3 DNA: TGTGCCAGCAGGCTCATGACAGGAGTGTACCAAGAGACCCAGTACTTC

V gene: TRBV5-1
clone size: .
D gene: TRBD1
J gene: TRBJ2-5
CDR3 protein: CASSFSRLGGETQYF
CDR3 DNA: TGCGCCAGCAGCTTTAGTCGGCTAGGGGGCGAGACCCAGTACTTC

V gene: TRBV28
clone size: .
D gene: .
J gene: TRBJ2-3
CDR3 protein: CASKDGKVSTDTQYF
CDR3 DNA: TGTGCCAGCAAGGACGGGAAAGTGAGCACAGATACGCAGTATTTT

V gene: TRBV5-4
clone size: .
D gene: .
J gene: TRBJ2-1
CDR3 protein: CASTPGPGGGNEQFF
CDR3 DNA: TGTGCCAGCACCCCGGGCCCCGGAGGGGGCAATGAGCAGTTCTTC

V gene: TRBV29-1
clone size: .
D gene: TRBD1
J gene: TRBJ1-2
CDR3 protein: CSVEGTAYYGYTF
CDR3 DNA: TGCAGCGTTGAGGGGACAGCTTACTATGGCTACACCTTC

V gene: TRBV2
clone size: once
D gene: .
J gene: TRBJ2-7
CDR3 protein: CASSEPGSISREQYF
CDR3 DNA: TGTGCCAGCAGTGAGCCGGGTTCAATATCTAGGGAGCAGTACTTC

V gene: TRBV29-1
clone size: .
D gene: TRBD2
J gene: TRBJ2-1
CDR3 protein: CSTKAGGYNEQFF
CDR3 DNA: TGCAGCACCAAAGCGGGAGGGTACAATGAGCAGTTCTTC

V gene: TRBV13
clone size: .
D gene: .
J gene: TRBJ1-1
CDR3 protein: CASSFPGPNTEAFF
CDR3 DNA: TGTGCCAGCAGCTTCCCCGGACCGAACACTGAAGCTTTCTTT

V gene: TRBV10-2
clone size: .
D gene: .
J gene: TRBJ2-7
CDR3 protein: CAIRGGAYEQYF
CDR3 DNA: TGCGCCATACGGGGCGGAGCCTACGAGCAGTACTTC

V gene: TRBV13
clone size: .
D gene: .
J gene: TRBJ2-3
CDR3 protein: CASSTGPVPDTQYF
CDR3 DNA: TGTGCCAGCAGCACGGGACCAGTTCCAGATACGCAGTATTTT

V gene: TRBV28
clone size: few
D gene: TRBD1
J gene: TRBJ2-5
CDR3 protein: CASSLPGTGEETQYF
CDR3 DNA: TGTGCCAGCAGTCTCCCGGGGACAGGGGAAGAGACCCAGTACTTC

V gene: TRBV29-1
clone size: few
D gene: TRBD2
J gene: TRBJ2-7
CDR3 protein: CSVPSGRALGEQYF
CDR3 DNA: TGCAGCGTACCTAGCGGGAGGGCCCTCGGGGAGCAGTACTTC

V gene: TRBV19
clone size: .
D gene: .
J gene: TRBJ2-6
CDR3 protein: CASLGEASGANVLTF
CDR3 DNA: TGTGCCAGCCTTGGTGAGGCCTCTGGGGCCAACGTCCTGACTTTC

V gene: TRBV4-1
clone size: .
D gene: .
J gene: TRBJ2-7
CDR3 protein: CASSQVYSLGDTYEQYF
CDR3 DNA: TGCGCCAGCAGCCAAGTGTACTCGTTGGGGGATACCTACGAGCAGTACTTC

V gene: TRBV28
clone size: .
D gene: TRBD2
J gene: TRBJ2-1
CDR3 protein: CASSEEREELANEQFF
CDR3 DNA: TGTGCCAGCAGCGAAGAGCGGGAGGAACTCGCGAATGAGCAGTTCTTC

V gene: TRBV28
clone size: .
D gene: .
J gene: TRBJ1-4
CDR3 protein: CASSLLATNEKLFF
CDR3 DNA: TGTGCCAGCAGTTTATTAGCAACTAATGAAAAACTGTTTTTT

V gene: TRBV4-1
clone size: .
D gene: .
J gene: TRBJ1-1
CDR3 protein: CASSPGVGTEAFF
CDR3 DNA: TGCGCCAGCAGTCCAGGGGTGGGGACTGAAGCTTTCTTT